This TCR beta chain is drawn from a study of response to subunit inactivated influenza vaccine. After removal of 4 bases from V and 4 bases from J, the junction contained 6 bases not matched to a gene. CDR3 length: 15 residues. The germline V gene encodes CDR1 LGHNA and CDR2 YSLEER. This clonotype was detected only a few times. As yet, its antigen is unknown. Findings and caveats of the study: After each seasonal influenza vaccination, few new T cells are recruited, the authors suggested.

TCRdb reanalysed the RT-PCR reads using MiXCR and keeps one entry per CDR3 protein. The data contain about 830,000 distinct CDR3 sequences, roughly 18% of them singletons. Sequences were derived from PBMCs from blood, sampled approximately 5 days after vaccination. The gene calls are TRBV4-3 and TRBJ2-5; 10 bases agree with TRBD2. The sequence derives from a man aged 45 to 65 who received an inactivated influenza vaccine. CDR3 residues: CASSPSGLALETQYF. In nucleotides, the CDR3 is TGCGCCAGCAGCCCTTCGGGACTAGCGTTAGAGACCCAGTACTTC.